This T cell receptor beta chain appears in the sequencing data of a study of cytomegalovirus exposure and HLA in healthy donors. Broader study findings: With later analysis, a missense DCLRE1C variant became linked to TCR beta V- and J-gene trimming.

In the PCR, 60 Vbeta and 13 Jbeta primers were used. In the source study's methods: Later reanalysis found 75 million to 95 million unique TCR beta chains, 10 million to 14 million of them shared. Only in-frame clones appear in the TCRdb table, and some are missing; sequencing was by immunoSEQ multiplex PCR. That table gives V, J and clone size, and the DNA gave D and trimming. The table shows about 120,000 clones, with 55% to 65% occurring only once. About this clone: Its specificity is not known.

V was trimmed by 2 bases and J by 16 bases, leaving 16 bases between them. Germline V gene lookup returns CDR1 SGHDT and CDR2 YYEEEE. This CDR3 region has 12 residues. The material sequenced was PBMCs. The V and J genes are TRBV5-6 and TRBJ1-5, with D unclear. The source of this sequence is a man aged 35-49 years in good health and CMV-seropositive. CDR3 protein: CASSLGGHTRHF. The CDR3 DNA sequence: TGTGCCAGCAGCTTAGGTGGGCATACCAGACATTTT.